The rows below give T cell receptor beta chains drawn from one sample of a study of T-cell memory formation after mild COVID-19. TCRdb redid the calling of the 5' RACE reads with MiXCR, one entry per CDR3 protein. The sample contains under 400,000 distinct CDR3 sequences, 28% of which appear only once. The sequencing sample was made of PBMCs or a T cell subset sorted from them (not recorded which). The receptors were sampled from an adult woman who had mild COVID-19 (a few samples of this study predate the infection). Cell type and time point are not known. Each CDR3 is given with its conserved first and last residue. D genes are given only for firm matches. A row's size may be missing; if present it is once, few, many or a size class.

V: TRBV7-9
J: TRBJ1-1
size: -
D: -
CDR3: CASSQWGPSTEAFF
DNA: TGTGCCAGCAGCCAATGGGGTCCGAGCACTGAAGCTTTCTTT

V: TRBV7-2
J: TRBJ2-4
size: -
D: -
CDR3: CASSFGAGMDF
DNA: TGTGCCAGCAGCTTTGGGGCTGGAATGGACTTC

V: TRBV3-1
J: TRBJ1-2
size: -
D: -
CDR3: CASSVDSLLGGGYTF
DNA: TGTGCCAGCAGTGTAGACAGCCTTTTGGGGGGTGGCTACACCTTC

V: TRBV4-2
J: TRBJ1-5
size: -
D: TRBD1
CDR3: CASSHGGQGNQPQHF
DNA: TGTGCCAGCAGCCACGGAGGACAGGGGAATCAGCCCCAGCATTTT

V: TRBV27
J: TRBJ2-7
size: few
D: -
CDR3: CASSLSSVYEQYF
DNA: TGTGCCAGCAGTTTATCGTCTGTCTACGAGCAGTACTTC

V: TRBV7-2
J: TRBJ2-5
size: few
D: -
CDR3: CASSLGTVLETQYF
DNA: TGTGCCAGCAGCTTAGGGACAGTATTAGAGACCCAGTACTTC

V: TRBV6-1
J: TRBJ2-6
size: few
D: -
CDR3: CASDLGLGANVLTF
DNA: TGTGCCAGCGATCTGGGGCTCGGGGCCAACGTCCTGACTTTC

V: TRBV7-9
J: TRBJ2-7
size: -
D: -
CDR3: CASSPGYETLEQYF
DNA: TGTGCCAGCAGCCCGGGTTACGAGACACTTGAGCAGTACTTC

V: TRBV5-1
J: TRBJ2-1
size: -
D: TRBD2
CDR3: CASSPSSGTSRMGEQFF
DNA: TGCGCCAGCAGCCCATCTTCTGGGACTAGCAGGATGGGTGAGCAGTTCTTC

V: TRBV6-1
J: TRBJ2-4
size: -
D: TRBD2
CDR3: CASREKASGRYIQYF
DNA: TGTGCCAGCAGAGAAAAGGCTAGCGGGAGGTACATTCAGTACTTC

V: TRBV12-3/TRBV12-4
J: TRBJ1-1
size: few
D: -
CDR3: CASMGGPLNTEAFF
DNA: TGTGCCAGCATGGGGGGGCCTTTGAACACTGAAGCTTTCTTT

V: TRBV4-1
J: TRBJ1-2
size: -
D: -
CDR3: CASSQVGTLYGYTF
DNA: TGCGCCAGCAGCCAAGTAGGGACCCTTTATGGCTACACCTTC

V: TRBV12-3/TRBV12-4
J: TRBJ2-1
size: many
D: -
CDR3: CASSLVERSEQFF
DNA: TGTGCCAGCAGTTTAGTGGAGCGTTCTGAGCAGTTCTTC

V: TRBV10-3
J: TRBJ1-1
size: -
D: -
CDR3: CAISEKGNTEAFF
DNA: TGTGCCATCAGTGAGAAGGGGAACACTGAAGCTTTCTTT

V: TRBV7-8
J: TRBJ2-1
size: few
D: -
CDR3: CASSSLSGDEQFF
DNA: TGTGCCAGCAGCTCCCTTTCCGGCGATGAGCAGTTCTTC

V: TRBV21-1
J: TRBJ2-2
size: -
D: -
CDR3: CAAGQTGTSGIWDTGELFF
DNA: TGTGCCGCGGGTCAAACCGGGACTAGCGGGATTTGGGACACCGGGGAGCTGTTTTTT

V: TRBV4-1
J: TRBJ2-3
size: -
D: -
CDR3: CASSQDPLAGASTDTQYF
DNA: TGCGCCAGCAGCCAAGACCCCCTGGCGGGGGCTAGCACAGATACGCAGTATTTT

V: TRBV5-1
J: TRBJ1-2
size: -
D: TRBD1
CDR3: CASSSWTGGGYGYTF
DNA: TGCGCCAGCAGCTCGTGGACAGGGGGCGGCTATGGCTACACCTTC

V: TRBV30
J: TRBJ2-3
size: -
D: -
CDR3: CAWSVIQTTDTQYF
DNA: TGTGCCTGGAGTGTAATCCAGACCACAGATACGCAGTATTTT

V: TRBV5-6
J: TRBJ1-2
size: once
D: -
CDR3: CASSLRPPGFYGYTF
DNA: TGTGCCAGCAGCTTGAGGCCCCCGGGATTCTATGGCTACACCTTC

V: TRBV6-1
J: TRBJ2-2
size: -
D: TRBD2
CDR3: CASSEEDYFSGISGELFF
DNA: TGTGCCAGCAGTGAAGAGGACTACTTTAGCGGGATTTCCGGGGAGCTGTTTTTT

V: TRBV6-1
J: TRBJ2-6
size: -
D: -
CDR3: CASSVEYSGANVLTF
DNA: TGTGCCAGCAGTGTAGAGTACTCTGGGGCCAACGTCCTGACTTTC